This T cell receptor beta chain is drawn from a study of blood T cell repertoires in COVID-19. Study context: Samples of COVID-19 (acute and convalescent) were obtained from the United States, Italy and Spain. PBMCs, B-cell-depleted T cells, or T cells provided the cDNA or gDNA that made up the material.

Seattle patients were enrolled during active infection and followed longitudinally. Trimming removed 3 bases from V and 4 bases from J; junction bases left unmatched: 3. Germline loops: CDR1 KGHSH, CDR2 LQKENI. CDR3 length equals 15 residues. Original processing notes: Amplification from reference gene primers served as the basis for estimated nucleated cell counts. Sequencing used immunoSEQ multiplex PCR; TCRdb keeps in-frame clones, though not all of them. That table supplies the V and J calls and clone size; D and trimming were determined from the DNA. The sample holds over 150,000 clones; 83% are singletons and the top ten take around an eighth.

The chain uses TRBV18 and TRBJ2-2, with TRBD1 identical over 9 bases. Sequenced: peripheral blood. The origin of this receptor is a woman aged 55-75 years with COVID-19, enrolled during active disease. The CDR3 is CASSPWTGATGELFF. CDR3 bases: TGTGCCAGCTCACCCTGGACAGGGGCCACCGGGGAGCTGTTTTTT.